The 7 T cell receptor beta chains below were found in one sample sequenced in a study of PD-1 blockade in classical Hodgkin lymphoma. TCRdb's table, derived via immunoSEQ multiplex PCR, lists solely in-frame clones and lacks some. The sample lists fewer than 35,000 clones; about 86% were seen once. The sample's time point: cycle 4 day 1 (C4D1), after 5 to 7 weeks of nivolumab. Every patient was affected by relapse after autologous stem cell transplantation, while exposure to brentuximab vedotin was not uniform. Thawed PBMCs yielded CD4+ T cells through magnetic negative selection. The sequenced sample was CD4+ T cells from blood, obtained before the fourth cycle of nivolumab. These receptors all come from a human donor with classical Hodgkin lymphoma.

The rearrangement joins TRBV2 to TRBJ2-1; no clear D. This CDR3 has 12 amino acids. V was cut by 7 bases and J by 10 bases, with 14 bases left in between. Per the germline V gene, CDR1 is SNHLY and CDR2 is FYNNEI. CDR3 nucleotides: TGTGCCAGCACTTTAGGACCAGAGGAGCAGTTCTTC. This codes for CASTLGPEEQFF.

V usage is TRBV5-1 and J usage is TRBJ1-5; D possibly corresponds to TRBD1 (6 bases). V lost 0 bases and J 8 bases, leaving 12 bases between the germline ends. Germline assignment: CDR1 SGHRS and CDR2 YFSETQ. The CDR3 has 14 amino acids. The chain's CDR3 is CASSLGLRGEPQHF. Here the CDR3 DNA reads TGCGCCAGCAGCTTGGGGCTCAGGGGAGAGCCCCAGCATTTT.

The rearrangement joins TRBV19 to TRBJ1-1; the D is unclear. The germline gives CDR1 LNHDA, CDR2 SQIVND (reference sequence). Trimming shortened V by 5 bases and J by 1 base, and 8 bases separated the two germline ends. This CDR3 comprises 13 residues. Here the CDR3 DNA reads TGTGCCAGTAGTGAAGGTCGGAACACTGAAGCTTTCTTT. It codes for CASSEGRNTEAFF.

V and J are TRBV5-6 and TRBJ1-1; TRBD1 aligns across 8 bases. V lost 1 base to trimming and J lost 6 bases; unmatched junction nucleotides: 11. The CDR3 has 16 residues. CDR1 SGHDT and CDR2 YYEEEE come from the germline V gene. CDR3: CASSLPGGARSAEAFF. DNA for the CDR3: TGTGCCAGCAGCTTGCCAGGGGGCGCAAGGTCTGCTGAAGCTTTCTTT.

The chain uses TRBV30 and TRBJ1-1; 10 bases map to TRBD1. The CDR3 runs 13 residues. CDR1 and CDR2 from the germline V gene are GTSNPN and SVGIG (reference sequence). The J segment lost 8 bases and the V segment lost 6 bases, leaving 9 bases of the junction unmatched. The CDR3 DNA reads as TGTGCCTGCAGACAGGGGGCTGCCGTCGAAGCTTTCTTT. Translating it yields CACRQGAAVEAFF.

This clone came up a few times. The J gene is TRBJ1-6, the V gene TRBV10-3; D might be TRBD1 (5 bases). The CDR3 runs to 12 residues. Germline CDR1 reads ENHRY; CDR2 reads SYGVKD. With 9 bases removed from V and 7 bases from J, the gap between germline ends came to 10 bases. The CDR3 DNA reads TGTGCCATAGGGACGGTGAATTCACCCCTCCACTTT. Translating it yields CAIGTVNSPLHF.

The chain uses TRBV7-8 and TRBJ2-3; D may be TRBD2 (5 bases). V was trimmed by 6 bases and J by 5 bases, leaving 9 bases between them. Germline CDR1 SGHVS, CDR2 FQNEAQ. This CDR3 is built from 12 residues. CDR3 DNA sequence: TGTGCCAGCAGAGTCGAGGGAGATACGCAGTATTTT. This translates into CASRVEGDTQYF. The whole variable domain, filled in from reference TRBV7-8 and TRBJ2-3, reads GAGVSQSPRYKVAKRGQDVALRCDPISGHVSLFWYQQALGQGPEFLTYFQNEAQLDKSGLPSDRFFAERPEGSVSTLKIQRTQQEDSAVYLCASRVEGDTQYFGPGTRLTVL.